This TCR beta chain was captured in a study of vaccination and CD4 T cells after COVID-19. As for this clonotype: Its cognate antigen is unknown.

The Oncomine TCR Beta short-read assay was what sequenced the DNA obtained from cultured CD4+ T cells. Genomic DNA from cultured CD4+ T cells was extracted. TCRdb re-called the PCR reads through MiXCR, storing one row per CDR3 protein. The repertoire holds about 9,300 distinct CDR3 sequences, with around 35% as singletons. Treatment denoted: roughly 11-day PBMC culture with coronavirus spike peptide pools or control peptides (ViraFEST assay). Collection of the unexposed donor's CD4+ T cells took place before the COVID-19 pandemic (2011-2018). TCRs were sequenced by ViraFEST after antigen-specific T cells had been expanded with peptide pools. Half the medium was replaced with fresh IL-2 medium on days 3 and 7. CDR1 is SNHLY, CDR2 FYNNEI, per germline. The CDR3 covers 14 residues. Unmatched junction bases numbered 5, after V lost 5 bases and J lost 5 bases.

The clonotype was recovered from a human donor in good health. This chain uses TRBV2 with TRBJ2-2, with TRBD1 matching 7 bases. Sequenced sample: CD4+ T cells from blood, cultured in vitro. The CDR3 reads CASSRNRGTGELFF. In DNA, the CDR3 is TGTGCCAGCAGTCGTAACAGGGGAACCGGGGAGCTGTTTTTT.